Sequencing of this TCR beta chain was carried out in a study of blood T cell repertoires in COVID-19. As for the study in general: The United States, Italy and Spain were the sources of the acute and convalescent COVID-19 samples.

Authors' data handling: Nucleated cell counts were estimated from reference gene primer amplification. Libraries were prepared by immunoSEQ multiplex PCR; TCRdb keeps only in-frame clonotypes and omits some of them. For V, J and clone size, that table is used; D and trimming come from the DNA. The sample has fewer than 250,000 clones, roughly 90% seen once. This clone occurred once. Grouping used clinical history reported by participants in a survey and questionnaire. During the 2 weeks before they entered the study, exposed participants had met someone with a PCR-confirmed or clinician-diagnosed COVID-19 case. J lost 4 bases, V lost 6 bases, and 8 bases had no gene match. The CDR3 is 14 amino acids. CDR1 is MNHEY and CDR2 is SVGAGI in the germline V gene.

The V gene is TRBV6-5, the J gene TRBJ1-1; TRBD1 matches at 7 bases. This TCR derives from a young man who had been exposed to COVID-19. The sample was PBMCs or T cells enriched from blood (not recorded which). Here the CDR3 DNA reads TGTGCCAGCAGGGGATACAGGGGTAGCACTGAAGCTTTCTTT. As protein: CASRGYRGSTEAFF.